This T cell receptor (beta chain) was recorded in a study of CD8 T cells in ankylosing spondylitis. TCRdb fed the 5' RACE reads into MiXCR, producing one record per CDR3 protein. Altogether about 320,000 distinct CDR3 sequences are present, roughly 11% being singletons, with the ten largest covering roughly 9.2%. J was trimmed by 4 bases and V by 6 bases; bases with no gene match: 8. Germline V lookup: CDR1 SQVTM, CDR2 ANQGSEA. The CDR3 runs to 14 residues. The clonotype was recovered from a female donor with ankylosing spondylitis or in good health (not recorded which). V gene TRBV29-1 combines with J gene TRBJ2-2, with 7 bases aligning to TRBD2. Material for sequencing was blood, either unsorted or a sorted T cell fraction (not recorded which). This CDR3 is CSVGKTSFTGELFF. The DNA of the CDR3 is TGCAGCGTGGGAAAGACTAGCTTCACCGGGGAGCTGTTTTTT.